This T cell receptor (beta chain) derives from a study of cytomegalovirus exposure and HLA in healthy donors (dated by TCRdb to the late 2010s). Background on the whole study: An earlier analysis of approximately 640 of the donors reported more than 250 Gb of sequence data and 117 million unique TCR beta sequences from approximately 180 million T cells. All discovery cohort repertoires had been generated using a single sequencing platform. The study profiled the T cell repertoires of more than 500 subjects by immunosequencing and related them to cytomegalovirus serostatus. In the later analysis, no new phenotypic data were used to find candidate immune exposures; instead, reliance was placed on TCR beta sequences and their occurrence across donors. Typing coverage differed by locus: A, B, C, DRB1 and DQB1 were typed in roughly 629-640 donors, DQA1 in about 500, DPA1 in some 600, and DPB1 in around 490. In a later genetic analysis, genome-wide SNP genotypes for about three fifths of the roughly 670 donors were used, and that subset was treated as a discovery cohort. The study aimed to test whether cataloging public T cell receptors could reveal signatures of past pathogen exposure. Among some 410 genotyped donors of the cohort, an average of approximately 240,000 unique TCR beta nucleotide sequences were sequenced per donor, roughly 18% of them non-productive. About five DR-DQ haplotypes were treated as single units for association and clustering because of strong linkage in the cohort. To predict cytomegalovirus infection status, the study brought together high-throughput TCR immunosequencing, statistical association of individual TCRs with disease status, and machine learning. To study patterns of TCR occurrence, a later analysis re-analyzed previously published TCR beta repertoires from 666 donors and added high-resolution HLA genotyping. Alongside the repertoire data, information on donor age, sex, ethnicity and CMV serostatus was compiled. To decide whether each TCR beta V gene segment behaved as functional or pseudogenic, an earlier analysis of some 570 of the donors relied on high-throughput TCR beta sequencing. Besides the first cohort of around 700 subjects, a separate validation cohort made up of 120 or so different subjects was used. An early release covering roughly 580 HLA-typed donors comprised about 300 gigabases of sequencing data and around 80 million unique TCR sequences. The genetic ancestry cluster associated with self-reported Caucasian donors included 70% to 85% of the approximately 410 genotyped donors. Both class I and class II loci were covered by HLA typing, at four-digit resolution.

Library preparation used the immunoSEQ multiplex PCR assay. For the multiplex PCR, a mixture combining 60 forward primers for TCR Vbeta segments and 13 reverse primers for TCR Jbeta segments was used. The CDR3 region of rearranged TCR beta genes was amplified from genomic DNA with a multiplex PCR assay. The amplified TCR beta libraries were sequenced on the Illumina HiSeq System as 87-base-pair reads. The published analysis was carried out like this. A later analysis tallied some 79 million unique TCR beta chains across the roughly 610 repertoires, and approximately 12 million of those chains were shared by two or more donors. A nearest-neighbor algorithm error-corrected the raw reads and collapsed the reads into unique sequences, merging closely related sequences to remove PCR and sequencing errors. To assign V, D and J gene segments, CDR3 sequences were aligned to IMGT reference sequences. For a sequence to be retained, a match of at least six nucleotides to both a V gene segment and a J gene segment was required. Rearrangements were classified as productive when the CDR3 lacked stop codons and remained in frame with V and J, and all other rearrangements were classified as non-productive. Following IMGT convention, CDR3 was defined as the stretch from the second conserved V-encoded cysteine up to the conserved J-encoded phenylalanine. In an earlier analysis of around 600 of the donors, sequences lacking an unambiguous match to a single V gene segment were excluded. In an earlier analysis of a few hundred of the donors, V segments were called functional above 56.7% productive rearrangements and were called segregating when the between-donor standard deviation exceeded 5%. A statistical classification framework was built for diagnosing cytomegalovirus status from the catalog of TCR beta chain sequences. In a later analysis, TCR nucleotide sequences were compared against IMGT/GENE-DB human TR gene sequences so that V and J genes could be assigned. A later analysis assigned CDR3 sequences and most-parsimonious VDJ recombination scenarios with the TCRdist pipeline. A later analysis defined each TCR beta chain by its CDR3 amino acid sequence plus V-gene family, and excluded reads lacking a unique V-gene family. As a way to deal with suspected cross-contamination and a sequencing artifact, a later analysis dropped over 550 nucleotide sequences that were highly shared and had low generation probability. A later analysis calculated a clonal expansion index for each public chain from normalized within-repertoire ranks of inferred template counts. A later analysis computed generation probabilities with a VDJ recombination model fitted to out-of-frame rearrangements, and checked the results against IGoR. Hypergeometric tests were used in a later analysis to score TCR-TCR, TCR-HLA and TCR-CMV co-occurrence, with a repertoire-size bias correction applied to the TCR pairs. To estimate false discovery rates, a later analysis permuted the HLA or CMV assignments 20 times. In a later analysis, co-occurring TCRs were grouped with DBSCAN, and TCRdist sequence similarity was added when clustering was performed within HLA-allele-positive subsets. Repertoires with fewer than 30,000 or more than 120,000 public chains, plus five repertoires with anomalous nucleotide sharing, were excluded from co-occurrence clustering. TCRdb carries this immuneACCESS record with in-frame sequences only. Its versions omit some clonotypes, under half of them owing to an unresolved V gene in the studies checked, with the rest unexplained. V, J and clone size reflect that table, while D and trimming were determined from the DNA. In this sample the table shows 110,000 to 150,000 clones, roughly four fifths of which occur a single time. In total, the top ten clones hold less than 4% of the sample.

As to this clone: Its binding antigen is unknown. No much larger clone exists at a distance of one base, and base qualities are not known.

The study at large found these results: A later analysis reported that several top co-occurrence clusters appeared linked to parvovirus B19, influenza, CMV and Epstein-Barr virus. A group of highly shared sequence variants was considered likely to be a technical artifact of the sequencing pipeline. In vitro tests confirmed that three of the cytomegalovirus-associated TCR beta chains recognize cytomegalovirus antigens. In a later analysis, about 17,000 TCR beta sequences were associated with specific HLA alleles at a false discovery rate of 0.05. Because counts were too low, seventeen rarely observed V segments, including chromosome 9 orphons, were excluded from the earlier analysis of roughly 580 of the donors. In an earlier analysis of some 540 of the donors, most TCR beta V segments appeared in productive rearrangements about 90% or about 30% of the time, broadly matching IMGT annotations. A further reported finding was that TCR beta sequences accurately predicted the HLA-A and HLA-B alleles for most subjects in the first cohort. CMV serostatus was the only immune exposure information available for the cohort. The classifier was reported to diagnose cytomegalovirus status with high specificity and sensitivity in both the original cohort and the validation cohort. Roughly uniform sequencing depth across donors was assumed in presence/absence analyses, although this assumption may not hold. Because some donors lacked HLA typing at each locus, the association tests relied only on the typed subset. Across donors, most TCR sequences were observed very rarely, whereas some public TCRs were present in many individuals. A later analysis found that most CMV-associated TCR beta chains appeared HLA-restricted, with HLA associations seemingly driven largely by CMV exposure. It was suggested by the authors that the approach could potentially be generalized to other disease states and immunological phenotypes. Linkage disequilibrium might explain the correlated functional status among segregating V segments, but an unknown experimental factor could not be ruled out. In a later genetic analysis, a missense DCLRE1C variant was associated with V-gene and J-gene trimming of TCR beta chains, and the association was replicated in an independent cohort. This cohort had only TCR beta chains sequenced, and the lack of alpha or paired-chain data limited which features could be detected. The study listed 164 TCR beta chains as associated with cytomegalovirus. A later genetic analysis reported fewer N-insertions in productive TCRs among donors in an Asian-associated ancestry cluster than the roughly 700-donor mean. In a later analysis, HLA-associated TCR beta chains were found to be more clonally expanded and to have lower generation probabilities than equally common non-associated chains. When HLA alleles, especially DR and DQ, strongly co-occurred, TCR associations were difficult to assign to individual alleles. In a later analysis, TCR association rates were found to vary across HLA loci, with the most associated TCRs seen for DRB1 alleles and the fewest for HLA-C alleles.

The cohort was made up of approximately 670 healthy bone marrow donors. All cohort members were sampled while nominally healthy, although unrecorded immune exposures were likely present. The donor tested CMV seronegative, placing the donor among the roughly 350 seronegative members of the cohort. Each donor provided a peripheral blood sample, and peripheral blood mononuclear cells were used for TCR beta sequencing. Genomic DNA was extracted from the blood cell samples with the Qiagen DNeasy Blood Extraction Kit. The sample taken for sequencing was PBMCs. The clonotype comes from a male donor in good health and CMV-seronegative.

The sequence in DNA is TGCGCCAGCAGCACCGGGACTTACTACACCTTC. Translated, it gives CASSTGTYYTF. The V and J genes are TRBV4-3 and TRBJ1-2; possibly the D gene is TRBD1, per 5 matching bases. Taken from the germline V gene, the CDR1 and CDR2 loops are LGHNA and YSLEER. Measured from the cysteine to the phenylalanine, the CDR3 is 11 residues long. This entry keeps only the CDR3 DNA: 33 bases, framed from base 1. The V end loses 5 bases and the J end loses 10 bases, and a stretch of 11 bases separates them.